This T cell receptor (beta chain) derives from a study of blood T cell repertoires in COVID-19. Overall study context: Whether acute or convalescent, the COVID-19 samples came from the United States, Italy and Spain.

Assay used: immunoSEQ multiplex PCR; TCRdb lists only in-frame clones, some missing. Seen here are about 40,000 clones, over 75% observed once, and the top ten hold around 40%. The count of this clone is one. CDR1 and CDR2 (germline): LNHDA, SQIVND (reference sequence). Trimming pared 7 bases from V and 5 bases from J, leaving 21 bases between. The CDR3 has 16 residues. The specimen sequenced was peripheral blood. The clonotype was recovered from a man older than 75 with active or convalescent COVID-19. V usage is TRBV19 and J usage is TRBJ1-5; possibly TRBD1 for D (5 bases). The CDR3 loop reads CASTLLGRAFDQPQHF. CDR3 DNA sequence: TGTGCCAGTACCTTGCTGGGCAGGGCCTTTGATCAGCCCCAGCATTTT.